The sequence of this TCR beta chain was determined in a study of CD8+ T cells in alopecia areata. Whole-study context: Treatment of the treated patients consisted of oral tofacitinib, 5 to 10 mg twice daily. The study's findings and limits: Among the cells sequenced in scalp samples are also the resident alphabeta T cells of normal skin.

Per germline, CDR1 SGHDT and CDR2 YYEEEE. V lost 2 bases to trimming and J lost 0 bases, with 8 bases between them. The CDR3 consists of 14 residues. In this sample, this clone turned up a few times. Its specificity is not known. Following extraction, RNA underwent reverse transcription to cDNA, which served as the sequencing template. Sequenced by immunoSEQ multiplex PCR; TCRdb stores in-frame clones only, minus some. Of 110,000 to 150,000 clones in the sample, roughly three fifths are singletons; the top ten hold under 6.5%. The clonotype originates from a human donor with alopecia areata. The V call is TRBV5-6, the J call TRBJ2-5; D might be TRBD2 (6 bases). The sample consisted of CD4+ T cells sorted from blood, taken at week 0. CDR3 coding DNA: TGTGCCAGCAGCTTCTGGGGGGACCAAGAGACCCAGTACTTC. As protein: CASSFWGDQETQYF.